This TCR beta chain was captured in a study of CD8+ T cells in alopecia areata. Study results and limitations: Lesional scalp exceeded normal scalp in clonality, especially in alopecia totalis/universalis.

Germline lookup yields CDR1 SGDLS and CDR2 YYNGEE. The junction had 2 bases not matched to a gene; V was cut back by 0 bases and J by 2 bases. The CDR3 runs to 15 residues. Stated treatment: oral pan-JAK inhibitor, 5-10 mg twice daily. Collected material from alopecia areata patients comprised lesional scalp punch biopsies and peripheral blood. Worth noting for this clone: Its antigen is unknown.

RNA was isolated and reverse transcribed to cDNA, the sequencing template. The assay was immunoSEQ multiplex PCR, and TCRdb's table has in-frame clones only and misses some. This sample has about 76,000 clones, with roughly 28% found just once. The V and J genes are TRBV9 and TRBJ2-7, with TRBD2 matching 10 bases. The specimen was CD8+ T cells sorted from blood, collected at week 4, from a patient treated with tofacitinib. This clonotype was obtained from a human donor with alopecia areata. CDR3 bases: TGTGCCAGCAGCGTAGGGACTAGCGGAACCTACGAGCAGTACTTC. Translation: CASSVGTSGTYEQYF.